The T cell receptor beta chain described here comes from a study of cytomegalovirus exposure and HLA in healthy donors. The CDR3 totals 14 residues. V was pared by 6 bases and J by 4 bases, with 5 bases of the junction left unmatched. Germline V gene data show CDR1 as MNHNS and CDR2 as SASEGT. Worth noting for this clone: Its antigen is undetermined.

Whole-study findings and limits: One later analysis reportedly identified an Asian-associated ancestry cluster that showed fewer N-insertions than the approximately 710-donor mean.

13 Jbeta primers and 60 Vbeta primers were used for the PCR. Some clones are missing from TCRdb's copy, which holds only in-frame ones; the method was immunoSEQ multiplex PCR. The sample carries about 120,000 clones, around 60% recorded once. The sample taken for sequencing was PBMCs. The V gene is TRBV6-1, the J gene TRBJ1-5, with 8 bases identical to TRBD1. The TCR originated in a man aged 35 to 55 in good health and CMV-seropositive. The CDR3 DNA follows: TGTGCCAGCAGCGGACAGGGTTGGAATCAGCCCCAGCATTTT. This codes for CASSGQGWNQPQHF.